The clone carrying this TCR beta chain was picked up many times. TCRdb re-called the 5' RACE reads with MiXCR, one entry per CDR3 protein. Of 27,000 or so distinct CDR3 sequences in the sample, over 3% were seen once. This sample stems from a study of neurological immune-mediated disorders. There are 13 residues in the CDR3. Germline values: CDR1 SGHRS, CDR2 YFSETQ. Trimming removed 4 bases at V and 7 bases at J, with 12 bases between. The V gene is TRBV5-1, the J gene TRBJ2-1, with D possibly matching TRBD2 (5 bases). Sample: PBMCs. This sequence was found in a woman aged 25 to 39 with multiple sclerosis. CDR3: CASSPGLGNEQFF. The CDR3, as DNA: TGCGCCAGCAGCCCAGGACTGGGTAATGAGCAGTTCTTC.